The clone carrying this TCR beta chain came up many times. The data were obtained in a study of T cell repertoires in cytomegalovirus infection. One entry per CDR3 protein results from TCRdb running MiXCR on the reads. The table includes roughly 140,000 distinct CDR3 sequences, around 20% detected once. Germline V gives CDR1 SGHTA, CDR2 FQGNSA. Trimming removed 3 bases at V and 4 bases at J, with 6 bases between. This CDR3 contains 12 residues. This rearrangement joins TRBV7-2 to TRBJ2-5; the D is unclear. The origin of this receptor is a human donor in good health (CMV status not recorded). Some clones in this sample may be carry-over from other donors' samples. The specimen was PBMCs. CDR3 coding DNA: TGTGCCAGCAGCTTTTTTGGAGAGACCCAGTACTTC. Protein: CASSFFGETQYF.